The next 18 T cell receptor beta chains were all read from a single sample in a study of vaccination effects on CD4 cells after COVID-19. Clones were sequenced by immunoSEQ multiplex PCR, and TCRdb holds only the in-frame ones, with some missing. The sample holds tens of thousands of clones, around 74% seen once. Antigens for these TCRs are unknown. With the ViraFEST assay, the study expanded antigen-specific CD4+ T cells using viral peptide pools, then sequenced them. Isolating CD4+ T cells followed ten to eleven days of culture. Vaccination of participants consisted of two doses of either the BNT162b2 or mRNA-1273 vaccine. Sequences were derived from CD4+ T cells from PBMCs cultured with HCoV-229E spike peptides, sampled after COVID-19 vaccination. The receptors come from a human donor who received a COVID-19 vaccine.

The CDR3 bases are TGCGCCAGCAGCTTGGAGGCCAGGGTGGAGCAGTACGTC. It specifies CASSLEARVEQYV. The V and J genes are TRBV5-1 and TRBJ2-7; a possible D gene is TRBD1 (5 bases). The ends were cut back, 0 bases at V and 7 bases at J, with 11 bases in the middle. The germline CDR1 and CDR2 sequences are SGHRS and YFSETQ. The CDR3 is 13 amino acids.

The V and J genes are TRBV24-1 and TRBJ1-5; D is possibly TRBD1 (6 bases). Trimming removed 3 bases at V and 7 bases at J, with 12 bases between. The CDR3 has 14 amino acids. Germline-derived CDR1 and CDR2 are KGHDR and SFDVKD. The DNA of the CDR3 is TGTGCCACCAGTGATCGTCAGGGGACCCAGCCCCAGCATTTT. Translating gives CATSDRQGTQPQHF.

The rearrangement uses TRBV23-1 and TRBJ2-5, with 7 bases identical to TRBD1. TRBV23-1 is an ORF, and what it does is uncertain. The J segment lost 5 bases and the V segment lost 1 base, leaving 16 bases of the junction unmatched. There are 18 residues in the CDR3. The CDR3 sequence: CASSQLRTGQGDLETQYF. The CDR3 DNA reads TGCGCCAGCAGTCAATTGAGGACCGGGCAGGGGGATTTGGAGACCCAGTACTTC.

V usage is TRBV5-8 and J usage is TRBJ2-3; D is unclear. Germline CDR1 is SGHTS and CDR2 is YDEGEE. Trimming took off 7 bases at V and 0 bases at J, with 15 bases between the two ends. This CDR3 contains 15 residues. DNA of the CDR3: TGTGCCAGCCCGGTATGGCGGCCGAGCACAGATACGCAGTATTTT. Amino acids: CASPVWRPSTDTQYF.

This clone was seen more than once but under ten times. Germline is not matched at one junction end, which may reflect a read error. V usage is TRBV18 and J usage is TRBJ2-1; 8 positions agree with TRBD2. The CDR3 is 16 residues long. Germline V gives CDR1 KGHSH, CDR2 LQKENI. The CDR3 nucleotides read TGTGCCAGCTCGCCACCCGGGACTAGCTCCTACAATGAGCAGTTCTTC. This encodes CASSPPGTSSYNEQFF.

The chain combines TRBV2 with TRBJ1-5; 9 nucleotides align to TRBD1. This CDR3 is 15 amino acids long. Germline V gene sequence: CDR1 SNHLY, CDR2 FYNNEI. V lost 3 bases to trimming and J lost 6 bases; unmatched junction nucleotides: 6. This CDR3 reads CASSEQTGGGQPQHF. The CDR3 DNA follows: TGTGCCAGCAGTGAGCAGACAGGGGGAGGTCAGCCCCAGCATTTT. The complete variable domain, with remaining parts taken from reference TRBV2 and TRBJ1-5, reads EPEVTQTPSHQVTQMGQEVILRCVPISNHLYFYWYRQILGQKVEFLVSFYNNEISEKSEIFDDQFSVERPDGSNFTLKIRSTKLEDSAMYFCASSEQTGGGQPQHFGDGTRLSIL.

This chain links TRBV7-2 with TRBJ2-5, with TRBD1 matching over 9 bases. This CDR3 comprises 14 residues. The J segment lost 3 bases and the V segment lost 5 bases, leaving 4 bases of the junction unmatched. Germline V gene data show CDR1 as SGHTA and CDR2 as FQGNSA. Written as DNA, the CDR3 is TGTGCCAGCAGCCGCCGACAGGGGGAAGAGACCCAGTACTTC. This encodes CASSRRQGEETQYF.

This sequence joins TRBV15 and TRBJ2-7, with a weak D call TRBD2 (6 bases). The CDR3 spans 14 residues. With 0 bases removed from V and 6 bases from J, the gap between germline ends came to 12 bases. Germline CDR1 reads LNHNV; CDR2 reads YYDKDF (reference sequence). CDR3 residues: CATSRDPGVGEQYV. DNA for the CDR3: TGTGCCACCAGCAGAGACCCGGGGGTTGGCGAGCAGTACGTC.

J is TRBJ1-4 and V is TRBV7-2, with 8 positions matching TRBD1. V trimming: 5 bases; J trimming: 0 bases; junction bases outside the gene matches: 8. In germline, CDR1 is SGHTA, CDR2 FQGNSA. This CDR3 is 17 amino acids long. The CDR3 protein is CASSAGQGHATNEKLFF. For the CDR3, the DNA is TGTGCCAGCAGCGCAGGACAGGGCCATGCAACTAATGAAAAACTGTTTTTT.

V gene TRBV7-8 combines with J gene TRBJ2-3; 9 nucleotides agree with TRBD1. The V gene end was trimmed by 5 bases and the J gene end by 3 bases; junction bases not matched to a gene: 3. The CDR3 consists of 14 residues. Germline assignment: CDR1 SGHVS and CDR2 FQNEAQ. CDR3 sequence: CASSRGQGTDTQYF. The CDR3 bases are TGTGCCAGCAGCCGTGGACAGGGGACAGATACGCAGTATTTT.

The chain couples TRBV7-2 to TRBJ1-6, with D perhaps matching TRBD1 (6 bases). This CDR3 is built from 13 residues. Germline CDR1 reads SGHTA; CDR2 reads FQGNSA. The V end was cut by 7 bases, the J end by 8 bases, with 12 bases between. The CDR3 spells CASKGVSDSPLHF. In DNA form, the CDR3 reads TGTGCCAGCAAGGGGGTATCTGATTCACCCCTCCACTTT.

The rearrangement joins TRBV6-5 to TRBJ1-5; a possible D gene is TRBD1 (6 bases). V was shortened by 5 bases and J by 5 bases, with 16 bases between the two germline ends. This CDR3 is built from 15 residues. CDR1 is MNHEY and CDR2 is SVGAGI in the germline V gene. The CDR3 reads CASSTTGESYQPQHF. For the CDR3, the DNA is TGTGCCAGCAGTACGACAGGAGAATCTTATCAGCCCCAGCATTTT.

V is TRBV7-2 and J is TRBJ1-5; D unclear. Trimming removed 3 bases from V and 6 bases from J, with 9 bases in between. CDR3 size: 13 residues. The germline gives CDR1 SGHTA, CDR2 FQGNSA. The CDR3 nucleotides read TGTGCCAGCAGCTTCGGTTCGGTTCAGCCCCAGCATTTT. Translating it yields CASSFGSVQPQHF.

The chain combines TRBV10-3 with TRBJ2-7, with D possibly matching TRBD1 (5 bases). This CDR3 has 11 amino acids. Looked up from germline, CDR1 is ENHRY and CDR2 is SYGVKD. The CDR3 protein is CAISEGQGLFV. DNA of the CDR3: TGTGCCATCAGTGAGGGGCAGGGCCTCTTCGTC.

This clone has more than one count but fewer than ten. The chain uses TRBV2 and TRBJ1-4; D gene ambiguous. The CDR3 loop spans 14 amino acids. Germline lookup yields CDR1 SNHLY and CDR2 FYNNEI. The V and J ends lost 3 bases and 7 bases respectively, with 12 bases between them. The CDR3 DNA follows: TGTGCCAGCAGTGAGATGGGGTTGACTGAAAAACTGTTTTTT. Its protein product is CASSEMGLTEKLFF.

The rearrangement uses TRBV10-3 and TRBJ2-6; D possibly corresponds to TRBD2 (7 bases). The V end was cut by 2 bases, the J end by 0 bases, with 17 bases between. CDR1 is ENHRY, CDR2 SYGVKD, per germline. The length of the CDR3 is 19 residues. CDR3 in amino acids: CAISEPGGRKYSGANVLTF. The CDR3 bases are TGTGCCATCAGTGAGCCGGGGGGCAGAAAATACTCTGGGGCCAACGTCCTGACTTTC.

The chain carries TRBV5-4 and TRBJ1-1; D not certain. Germline lookup yields CDR1 SGHNT and CDR2 YYREEE (reference sequence). The CDR3 covers 13 residues. The V and J ends lost 9 bases and 9 bases respectively, with 21 bases between them. The DNA for the CDR3 is TGTGCCACCGAGGGTCAACCGCCGGGAAAAGCTTTCTTT. Its translation: CATEGQPPGKAFF.

In this sample, this clone turned up once. This chain connects TRBV2 to TRBJ1-5; no firm D call. V dropped 4 bases and J dropped 7 bases, with 14 bases sitting between them. CDR3 length: 14 amino acids. Per germline, CDR1 SNHLY and CDR2 FYNNEI. CDR3 sequence (DNA): TGTGCCAGCAGTGCGGCTCCCCCCGGCCAGCCCCAGCATTTT. This gives the protein CASSAAPPGQPQHF.